This record covers a single TCR beta chain. The antigen is undetermined. This sample is part of a study of T cell responses to AZD1222 COVID-19 vaccine. Study outcomes and limitations: Only after the peak T cell response were repertoires sampled. Targets within unmutated variant regions were reportedly found for nearly half of spike-specific TCRs.

This table comes from immunoSEQ multiplex PCR, and its TCRdb copy is limited to in-frame clones, with some not included. Among some 140,000 clones listed, approximately 92% were seen once. This receptor was taken from an adult who received the AZD1222 COVID-19 vaccine. Sequences were derived from peripheral blood, sampled 28 days after the second AZD1222 dose.

The CDR3 DNA reads as TGCGCCAGCAGCCAGGGGACTGGGGAATTCTACGAGCAGTACTTC. This translates into CASSQGTGEFYEQYF. This sequence joins TRBV4-1 and TRBJ2-7; D is possibly TRBD2 (6 bases). The CDR3 has 15 amino acids. Germline lookup yields CDR1 MGHRA and CDR2 YSYEKL. The germline V and J ends were trimmed by 3 bases and 3 bases, with 15 bases remaining between them.